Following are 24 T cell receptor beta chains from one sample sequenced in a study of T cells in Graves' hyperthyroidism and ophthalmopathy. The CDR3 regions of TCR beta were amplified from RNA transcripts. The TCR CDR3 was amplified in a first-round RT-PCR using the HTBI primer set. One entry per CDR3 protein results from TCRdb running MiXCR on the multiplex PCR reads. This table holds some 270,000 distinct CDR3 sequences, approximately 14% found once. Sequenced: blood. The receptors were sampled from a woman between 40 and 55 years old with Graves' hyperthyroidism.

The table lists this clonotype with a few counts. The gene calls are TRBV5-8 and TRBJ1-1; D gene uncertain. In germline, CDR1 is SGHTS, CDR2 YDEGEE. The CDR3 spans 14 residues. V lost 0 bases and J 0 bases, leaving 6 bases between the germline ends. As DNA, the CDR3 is TGTGCCAGCAGCTTGGACCTGGTGAACACTGAAGCTTTCTTT. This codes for CASSLDLVNTEAFF.

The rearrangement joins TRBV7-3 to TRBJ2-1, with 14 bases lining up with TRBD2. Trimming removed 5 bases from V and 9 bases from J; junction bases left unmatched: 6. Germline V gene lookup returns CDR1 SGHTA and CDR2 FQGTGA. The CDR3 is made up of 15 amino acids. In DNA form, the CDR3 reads TGTGCCAGCAGCAGGGGACTAGCGGGAGCTGGTGAGCAGTTCTTC. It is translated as CASSRGLAGAGEQFF.

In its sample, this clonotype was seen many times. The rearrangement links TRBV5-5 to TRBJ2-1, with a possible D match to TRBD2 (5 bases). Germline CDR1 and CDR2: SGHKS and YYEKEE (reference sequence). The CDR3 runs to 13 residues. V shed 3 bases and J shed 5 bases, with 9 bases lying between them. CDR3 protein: CASSSGIHNEQFF. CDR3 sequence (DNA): TGTGCCAGCAGCTCCGGGATTCACAATGAGCAGTTCTTC.

The CDR3 DNA reads TGTGCCATCCATAGGGGGCTAGCCACAGATACGCAGTATTTT. It yields the protein CAIHRGLATDTQYF. V gene TRBV10-3 combines with J gene TRBJ2-3, with TRBD1 identical over 7 bases. The CDR3 length is 14 residues. With 8 bases clipped from V and 2 bases from J, the junction kept 7 bases outside the gene matches. CDR1 is ENHRY and CDR2 is SYGVKD in the germline V gene.

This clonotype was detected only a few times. Here the CDR3 reads CASSPAGLGSPLHF. For the CDR3, the DNA is TGTGCCAGCAGCCCCGCGGGTTTGGGTTCACCCCTCCACTTT. V gene TRBV12-3 or TRBV12-4 combines with J gene TRBJ1-6; D is undetermined. V was pared by 6 bases and J by 9 bases, with 15 bases between. This CDR3 is built from 14 residues.

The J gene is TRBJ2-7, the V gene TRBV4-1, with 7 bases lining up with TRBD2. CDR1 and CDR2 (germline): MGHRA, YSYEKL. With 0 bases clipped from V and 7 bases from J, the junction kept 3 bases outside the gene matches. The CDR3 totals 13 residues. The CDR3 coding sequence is TGCGCCAGCAGCCAAGATGGGAGGGTTGAGCAGTACTTC. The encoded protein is CASSQDGRVEQYF.

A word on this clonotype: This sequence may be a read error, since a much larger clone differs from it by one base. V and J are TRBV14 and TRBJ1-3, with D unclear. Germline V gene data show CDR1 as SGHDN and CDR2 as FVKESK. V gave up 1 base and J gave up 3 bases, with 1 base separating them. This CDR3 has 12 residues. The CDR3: CASSQVGNTIYF. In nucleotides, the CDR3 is TGTGCCAGCAGCCAAGTTGGAAACACCATATATTTT.

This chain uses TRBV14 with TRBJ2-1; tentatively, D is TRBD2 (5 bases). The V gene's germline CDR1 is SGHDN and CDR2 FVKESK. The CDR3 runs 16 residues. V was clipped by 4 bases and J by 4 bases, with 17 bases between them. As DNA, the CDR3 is TGTGCCAGCAGCCTCTTCCCCGGGAATGCTTACAATGAGCAGTTCTTC. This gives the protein CASSLFPGNAYNEQFF.

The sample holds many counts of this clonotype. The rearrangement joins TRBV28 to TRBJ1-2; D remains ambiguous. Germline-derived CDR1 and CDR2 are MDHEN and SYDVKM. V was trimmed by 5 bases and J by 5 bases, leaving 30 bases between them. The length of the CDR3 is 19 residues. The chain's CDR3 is CASSPVLAGIYVGLYGYTF. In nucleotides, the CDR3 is TGTGCCAGCAGTCCCGTACTTGCGGGTATCTATGTCGGCCTTTATGGCTACACCTTC.

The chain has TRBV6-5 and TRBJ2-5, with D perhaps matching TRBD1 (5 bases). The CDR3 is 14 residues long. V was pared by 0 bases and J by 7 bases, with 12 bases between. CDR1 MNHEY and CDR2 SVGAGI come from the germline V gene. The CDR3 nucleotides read TGTGCCAGCAGTTACTCCTGGGGCTTCGGGACCCAGTACTTC. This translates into CASSYSWGFGTQYF.

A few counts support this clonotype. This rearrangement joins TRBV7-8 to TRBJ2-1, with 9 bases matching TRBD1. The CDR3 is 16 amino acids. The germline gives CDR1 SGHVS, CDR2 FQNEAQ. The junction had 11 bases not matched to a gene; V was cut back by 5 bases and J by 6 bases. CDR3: CASSDRDRVTANEQFF. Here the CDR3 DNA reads TGTGCCAGCAGCGACCGGGACAGGGTTACCGCCAATGAGCAGTTCTTC.

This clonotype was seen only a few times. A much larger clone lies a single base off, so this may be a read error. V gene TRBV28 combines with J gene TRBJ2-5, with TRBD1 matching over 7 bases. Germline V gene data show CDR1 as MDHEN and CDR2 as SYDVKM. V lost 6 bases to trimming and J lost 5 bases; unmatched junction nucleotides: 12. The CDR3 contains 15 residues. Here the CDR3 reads CASRYRDSARETQYF. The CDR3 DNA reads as TGTGCCAGCAGATATAGGGACAGCGCAAGGGAGACCCAGTACTTC.

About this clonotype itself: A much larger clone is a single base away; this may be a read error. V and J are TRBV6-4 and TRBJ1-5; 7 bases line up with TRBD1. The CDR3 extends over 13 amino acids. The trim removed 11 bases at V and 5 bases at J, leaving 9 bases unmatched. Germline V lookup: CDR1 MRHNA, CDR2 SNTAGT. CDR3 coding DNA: TGTGCCGGGGCCCAGGGGGACGATCAGCCCCAGCATTTT. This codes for CAGAQGDDQPQHF.

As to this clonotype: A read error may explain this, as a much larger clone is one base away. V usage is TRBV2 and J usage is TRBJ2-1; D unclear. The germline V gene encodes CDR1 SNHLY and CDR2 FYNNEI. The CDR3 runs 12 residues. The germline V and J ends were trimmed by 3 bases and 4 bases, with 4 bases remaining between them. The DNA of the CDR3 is TGTGCCAGCAGTGACAGGTACAATGAGCAGTTCTTC. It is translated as CASSDRYNEQFF.

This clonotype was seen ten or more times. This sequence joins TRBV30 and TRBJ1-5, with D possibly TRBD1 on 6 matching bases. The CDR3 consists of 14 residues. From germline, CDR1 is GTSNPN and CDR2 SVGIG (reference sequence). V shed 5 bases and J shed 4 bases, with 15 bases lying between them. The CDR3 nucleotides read TGTGCCTGGGGCGGGACAAGCCGTAATCAGCCCCAGCATTTT. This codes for CAWGGTSRNQPQHF.

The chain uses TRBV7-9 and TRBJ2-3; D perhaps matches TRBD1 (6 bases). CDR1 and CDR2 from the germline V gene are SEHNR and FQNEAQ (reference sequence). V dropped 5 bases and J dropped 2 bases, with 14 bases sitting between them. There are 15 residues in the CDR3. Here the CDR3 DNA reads TGTGCCAGCAGCCTTGGACAGCTGAACACAGATACGCAGTATTTT. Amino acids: CASSLGQLNTDTQYF.

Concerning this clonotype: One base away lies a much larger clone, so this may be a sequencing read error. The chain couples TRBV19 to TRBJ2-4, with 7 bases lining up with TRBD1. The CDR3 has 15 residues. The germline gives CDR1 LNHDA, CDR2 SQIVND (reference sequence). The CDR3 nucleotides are TGTGCCAGTAGGCCCGGGACAGTAGACAAAAACACTCAGTACTTC. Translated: CASRPGTVDKNTQYF.

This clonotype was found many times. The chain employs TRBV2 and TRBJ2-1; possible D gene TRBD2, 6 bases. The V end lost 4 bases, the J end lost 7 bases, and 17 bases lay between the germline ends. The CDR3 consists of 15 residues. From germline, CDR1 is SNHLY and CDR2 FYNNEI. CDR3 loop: CASSGPGAGENEQFF. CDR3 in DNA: TGTGCCAGCAGTGGCCCGGGAGCCGGGGAGAATGAGCAGTTCTTC.

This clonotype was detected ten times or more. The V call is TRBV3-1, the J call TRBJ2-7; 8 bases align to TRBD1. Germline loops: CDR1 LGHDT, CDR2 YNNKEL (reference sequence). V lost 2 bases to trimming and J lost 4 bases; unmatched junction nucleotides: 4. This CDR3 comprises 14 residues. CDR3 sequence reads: CASSQHGTGYEQYF. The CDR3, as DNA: TGTGCCAGCAGCCAACACGGGACAGGTTACGAGCAGTACTTC.

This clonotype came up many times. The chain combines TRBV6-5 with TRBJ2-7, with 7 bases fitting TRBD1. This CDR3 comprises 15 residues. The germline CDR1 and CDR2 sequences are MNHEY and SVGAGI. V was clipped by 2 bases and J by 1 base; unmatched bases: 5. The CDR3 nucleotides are TGTGCCAGCAGTTACGGTGGGACAGAGTCCTACGAGCAGTACTTC. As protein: CASSYGGTESYEQYF.

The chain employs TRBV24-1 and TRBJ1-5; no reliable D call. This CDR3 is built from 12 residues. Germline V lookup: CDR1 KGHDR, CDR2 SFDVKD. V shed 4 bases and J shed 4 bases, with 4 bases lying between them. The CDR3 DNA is TGTGCCACCAGTGACAGAAATCAGCCCCAGCATTTT. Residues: CATSDRNQPQHF.

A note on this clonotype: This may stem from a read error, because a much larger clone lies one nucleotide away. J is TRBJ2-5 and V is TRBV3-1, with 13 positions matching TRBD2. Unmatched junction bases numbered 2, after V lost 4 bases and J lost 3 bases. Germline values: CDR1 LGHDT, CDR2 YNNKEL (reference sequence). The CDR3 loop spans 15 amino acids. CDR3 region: CASSLTSGREETQYF. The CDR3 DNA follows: TGTGCCAGCAGCCTTACTAGCGGGAGGGAAGAGACCCAGTACTTC.

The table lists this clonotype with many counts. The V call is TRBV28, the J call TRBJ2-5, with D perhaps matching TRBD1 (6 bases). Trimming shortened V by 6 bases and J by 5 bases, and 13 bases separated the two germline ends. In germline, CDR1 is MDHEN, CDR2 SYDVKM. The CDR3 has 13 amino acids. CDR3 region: CASSPKGVETQYF. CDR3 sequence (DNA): TGTGCCAGCAGCCCAAAGGGGGTTGAGACCCAGTACTTC.

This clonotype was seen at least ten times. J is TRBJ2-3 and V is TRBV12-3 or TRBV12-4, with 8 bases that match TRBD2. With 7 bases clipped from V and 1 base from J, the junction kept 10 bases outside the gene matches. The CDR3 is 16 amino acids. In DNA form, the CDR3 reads TGTGCCAGCACCCTAGATCAACTAGCGGGCACAGATACGCAGTATTTT. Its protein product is CASTLDQLAGTDTQYF.